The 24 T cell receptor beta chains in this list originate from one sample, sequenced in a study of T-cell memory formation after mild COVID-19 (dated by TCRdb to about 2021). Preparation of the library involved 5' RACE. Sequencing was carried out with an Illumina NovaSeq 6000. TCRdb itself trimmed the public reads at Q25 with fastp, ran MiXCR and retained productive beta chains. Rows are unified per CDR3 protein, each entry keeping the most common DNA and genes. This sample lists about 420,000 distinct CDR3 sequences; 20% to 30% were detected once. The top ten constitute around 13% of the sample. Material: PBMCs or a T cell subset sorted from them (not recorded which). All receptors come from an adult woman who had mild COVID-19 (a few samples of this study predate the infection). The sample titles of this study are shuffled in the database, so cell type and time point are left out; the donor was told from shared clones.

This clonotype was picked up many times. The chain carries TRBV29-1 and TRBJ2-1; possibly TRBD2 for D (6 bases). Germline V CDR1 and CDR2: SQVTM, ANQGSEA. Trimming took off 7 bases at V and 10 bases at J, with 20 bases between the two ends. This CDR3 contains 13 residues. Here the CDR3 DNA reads TGCAGCGCCCGAGGCTGGGGGGATGGCGAGCAGTTCTTC. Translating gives CSARGWGDGEQFF.

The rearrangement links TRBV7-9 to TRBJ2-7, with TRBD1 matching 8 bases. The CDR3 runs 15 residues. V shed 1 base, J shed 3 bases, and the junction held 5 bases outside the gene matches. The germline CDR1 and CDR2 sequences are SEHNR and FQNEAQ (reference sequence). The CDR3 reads CASSLGGTGFYEQYF. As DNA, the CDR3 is TGTGCCAGCAGCTTAGGCGGGACAGGCTTCTACGAGCAGTACTTC. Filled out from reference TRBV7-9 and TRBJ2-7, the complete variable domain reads DTGVSQNPRHKITKRGQNVTFRCDPISEHNRLYWYRQTLGQGPEFLTYFQNEAQLEKSRLLSDRFSAERPKGSFSTLEIQRTEQGDSAMYLCASSLGGTGFYEQYFGPGTRLTVT.

CDR3 DNA: TGTGCCAGCACCGGGAGGGCCTACGAGCAGTACTTC. Translation gives CASTGRAYEQYF. This rearrangement joins TRBV3-1 to TRBJ2-7; 8 bases agree with TRBD2. From germline, CDR1 is LGHDT and CDR2 YNNKEL (reference sequence). The CDR3 sequence is 12 residues long. Germline trimming cut 7 bases from V and 2 bases from J; bases unmatched to any gene: 1.

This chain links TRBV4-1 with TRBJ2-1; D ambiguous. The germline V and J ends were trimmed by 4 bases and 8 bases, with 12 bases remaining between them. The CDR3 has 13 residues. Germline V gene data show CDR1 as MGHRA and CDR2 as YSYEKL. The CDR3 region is CASSPERADEQFF. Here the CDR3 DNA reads TGCGCCAGCAGCCCTGAGCGTGCTGATGAGCAGTTCTTC.

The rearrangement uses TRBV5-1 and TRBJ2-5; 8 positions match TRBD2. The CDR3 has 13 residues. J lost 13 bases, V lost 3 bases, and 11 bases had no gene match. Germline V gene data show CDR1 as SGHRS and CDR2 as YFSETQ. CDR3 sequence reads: CASSWPREGEVYF. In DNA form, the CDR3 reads TGCGCCAGCAGCTGGCCCCGGGAGGGCGAGGTGTACTTC.

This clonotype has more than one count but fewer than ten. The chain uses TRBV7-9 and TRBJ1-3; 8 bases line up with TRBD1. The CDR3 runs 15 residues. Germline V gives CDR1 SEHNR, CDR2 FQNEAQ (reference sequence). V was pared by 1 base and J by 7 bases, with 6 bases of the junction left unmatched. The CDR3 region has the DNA TGTGCCAGCAGCTTAGAACCAGGGGGCACGAACACCATATATTTT. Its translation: CASSLEPGGTNTIYF.

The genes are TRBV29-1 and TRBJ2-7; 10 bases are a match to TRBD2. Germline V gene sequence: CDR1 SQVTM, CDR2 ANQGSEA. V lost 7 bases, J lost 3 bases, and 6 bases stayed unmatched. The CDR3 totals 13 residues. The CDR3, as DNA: TGCAGCGCCACCGGGACTAGCGTCTACGAGCAGTACTTC. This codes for CSATGTSVYEQYF.

The CDR3 reads CASSLTDGDTEAFF. CDR3 nucleotides: TGTGCCAGCAGTTTGACAGATGGGGACACTGAAGCTTTCTTT. V and J are TRBV6-5 and TRBJ1-1; TRBD1 might be the D (5 bases). The ends were cut back, 4 bases at V and 3 bases at J, with 12 bases in the middle. CDR1 MNHEY and CDR2 SVGAGI come from the germline V gene. The CDR3 loop spans 14 amino acids.

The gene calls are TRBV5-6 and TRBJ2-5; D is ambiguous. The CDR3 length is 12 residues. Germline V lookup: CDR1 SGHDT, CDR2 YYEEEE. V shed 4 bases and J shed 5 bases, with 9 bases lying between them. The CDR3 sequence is CASSVRGETQYF. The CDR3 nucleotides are TGTGCCAGCAGCGTGCGTGGTGAGACCCAGTACTTC.

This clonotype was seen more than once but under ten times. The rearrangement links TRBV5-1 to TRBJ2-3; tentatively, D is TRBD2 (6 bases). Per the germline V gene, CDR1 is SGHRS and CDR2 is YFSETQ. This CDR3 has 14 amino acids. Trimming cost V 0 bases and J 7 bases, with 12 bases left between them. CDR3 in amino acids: CASSLGRATYTQYF. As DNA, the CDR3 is TGCGCCAGCAGCTTGGGGAGGGCAACATATACGCAGTATTTT.

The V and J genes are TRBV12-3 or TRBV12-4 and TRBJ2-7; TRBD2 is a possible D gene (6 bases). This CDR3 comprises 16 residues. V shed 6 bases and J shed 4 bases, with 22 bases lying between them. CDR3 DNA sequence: TGTGCCAGCAGCCCCCCATCGGCGGGACCGTATTACGAGCAGTACTTC. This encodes CASSPPSAGPYYEQYF.

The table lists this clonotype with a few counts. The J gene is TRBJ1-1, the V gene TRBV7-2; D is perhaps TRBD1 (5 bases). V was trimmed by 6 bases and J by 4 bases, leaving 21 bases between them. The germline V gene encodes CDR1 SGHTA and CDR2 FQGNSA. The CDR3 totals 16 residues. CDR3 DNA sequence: TGTGCCAGCAGTAACCTTAACAGGTGGATGGGCACTGAAGCTTTCTTT. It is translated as CASSNLNRWMGTEAFF.

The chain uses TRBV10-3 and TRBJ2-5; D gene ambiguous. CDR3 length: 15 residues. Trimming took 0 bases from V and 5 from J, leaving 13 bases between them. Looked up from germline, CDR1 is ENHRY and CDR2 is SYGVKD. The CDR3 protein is CAISESQAVPETQYF. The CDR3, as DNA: TGTGCCATCAGTGAGTCTCAGGCAGTCCCGGAGACCCAGTACTTC.

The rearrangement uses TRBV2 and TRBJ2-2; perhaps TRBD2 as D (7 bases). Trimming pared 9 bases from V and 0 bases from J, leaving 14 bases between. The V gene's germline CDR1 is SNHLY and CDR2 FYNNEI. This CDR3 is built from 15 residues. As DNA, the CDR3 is TGTGCCAGGGGGGGGGCCGGACCGAACACCGGGGAGCTGTTTTTT. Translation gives CARGGAGPNTGELFF.

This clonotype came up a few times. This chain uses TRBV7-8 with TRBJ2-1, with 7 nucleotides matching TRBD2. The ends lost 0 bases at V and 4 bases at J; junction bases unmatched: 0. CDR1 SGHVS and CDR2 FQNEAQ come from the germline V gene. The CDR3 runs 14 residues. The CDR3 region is CASSLASGYNEQFF. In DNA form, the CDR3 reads TGTGCCAGCAGCTTAGCTAGCGGGTACAATGAGCAGTTCTTC.

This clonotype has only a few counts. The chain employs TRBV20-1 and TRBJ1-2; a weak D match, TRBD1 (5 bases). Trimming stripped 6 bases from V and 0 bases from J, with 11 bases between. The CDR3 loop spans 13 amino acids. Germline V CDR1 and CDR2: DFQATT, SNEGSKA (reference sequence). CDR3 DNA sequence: TGCAGTGCGGCCCCGACAGCTAACTATGGCTACACCTTC. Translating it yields CSAAPTANYGYTF.

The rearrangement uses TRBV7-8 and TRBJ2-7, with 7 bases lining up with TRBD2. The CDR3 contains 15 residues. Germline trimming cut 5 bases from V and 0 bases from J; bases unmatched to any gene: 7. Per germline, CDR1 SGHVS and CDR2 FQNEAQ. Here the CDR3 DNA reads TGTGCCAGCAGCGCGCCTAGCGGTGGCTCCTACGAGCAGTACTTC. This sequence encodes CASSAPSGGSYEQYF.

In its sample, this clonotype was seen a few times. The CDR3 nucleotides are TGTGCCAGCAGCGGAGGGGGGGGTCAAGAGACCCAGTACTTC. Translation gives CASSGGGGQETQYF. The chain uses TRBV5-6 and TRBJ2-5; a weak D match, TRBD2 (7 bases). The CDR3 is 14 amino acids. CDR1 and CDR2 (germline): SGHDT, YYEEEE. Between the trimmed V and J ends, which lost 4 bases and 2 bases, there was a span of 12 bases.

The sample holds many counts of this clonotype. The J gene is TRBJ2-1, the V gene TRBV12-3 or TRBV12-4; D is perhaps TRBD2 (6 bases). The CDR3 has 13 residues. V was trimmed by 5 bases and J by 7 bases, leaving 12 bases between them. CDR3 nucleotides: TGTGCCAGCAGTCCCGTTCTAGCGAATGAGCAGTTCTTC. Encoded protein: CASSPVLANEQFF.

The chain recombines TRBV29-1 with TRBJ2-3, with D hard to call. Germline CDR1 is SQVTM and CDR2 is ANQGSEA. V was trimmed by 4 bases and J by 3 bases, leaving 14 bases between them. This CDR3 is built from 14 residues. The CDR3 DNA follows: TGCAGCGTTGTAGTGGGTCTGGAGACAGATACGCAGTATTTT. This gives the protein CSVVVGLETDTQYF.

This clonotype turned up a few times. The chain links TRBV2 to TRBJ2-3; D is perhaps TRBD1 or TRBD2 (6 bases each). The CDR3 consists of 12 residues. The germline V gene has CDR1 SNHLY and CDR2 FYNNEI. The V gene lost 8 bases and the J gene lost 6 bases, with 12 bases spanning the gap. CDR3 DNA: TGTGCCAGCCGGGGGCGGATCGATACGCAGTATTTT. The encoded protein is CASRGRIDTQYF.

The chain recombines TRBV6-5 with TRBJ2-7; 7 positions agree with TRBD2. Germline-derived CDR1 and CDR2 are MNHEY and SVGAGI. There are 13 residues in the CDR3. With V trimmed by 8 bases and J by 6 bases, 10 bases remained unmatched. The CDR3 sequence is CASARTSYLEQYF. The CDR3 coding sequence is TGTGCCAGCGCCAGGACTAGTTATCTCGAGCAGTACTTC.

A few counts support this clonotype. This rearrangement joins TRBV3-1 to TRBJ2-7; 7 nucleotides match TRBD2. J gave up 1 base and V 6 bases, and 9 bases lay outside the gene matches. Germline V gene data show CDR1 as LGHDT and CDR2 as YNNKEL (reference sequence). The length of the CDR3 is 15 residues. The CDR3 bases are TGTGCCAGCAGTAGGGGAGGGAGTGGGTCCTACGAGCAGTACTTC. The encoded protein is CASSRGGSGSYEQYF.

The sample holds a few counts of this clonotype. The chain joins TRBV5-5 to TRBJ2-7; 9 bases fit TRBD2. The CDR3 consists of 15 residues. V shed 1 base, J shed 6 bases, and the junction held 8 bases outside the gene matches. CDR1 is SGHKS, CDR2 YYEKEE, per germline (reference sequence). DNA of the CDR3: TGTGCCAGCAGCTTGTGGTTAGCGGGGGACGGCGAGCAGTACTTC. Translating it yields CASSLWLAGDGEQYF.